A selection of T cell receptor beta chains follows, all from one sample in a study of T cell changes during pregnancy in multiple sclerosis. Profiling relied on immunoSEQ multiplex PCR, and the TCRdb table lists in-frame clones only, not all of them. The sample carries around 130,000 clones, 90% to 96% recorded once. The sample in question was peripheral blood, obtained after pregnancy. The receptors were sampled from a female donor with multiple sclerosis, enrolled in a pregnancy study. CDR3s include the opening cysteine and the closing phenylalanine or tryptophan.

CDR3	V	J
CASSHSLAGGGADTQYF	TRBV7-6	TRBJ2-3
CASRTTPYTDTQYF	TRBV7-2	TRBJ2-3
CASSRAGSQETQYF	TRBV19	TRBJ2-5
CASVTGSQPYNEQFF	TRBV6-1	TRBJ2-1
CSVVGENTEAFF	TRBV29-1	TRBJ1-1
CASRRNGANYGYTF	TRBV19	TRBJ1-2
CASSLKGQRNTEAFF	TRBV7-9	TRBJ1-1
CASSYGGINEKLFF	TRBV7-9	TRBJ1-4
CASSLALQGSYEQYF	TRBV5-4	TRBJ2-7
CATRTSGITDTQYF	TRBV6-5	TRBJ2-3
CASSLGLAGHEQYF	TRBV7-2	TRBJ2-7
CASSSGLAGAQGTQYF	TRBV5-1	TRBJ2-3
CASSLQLAGYTDTQYF	TRBV5-1	TRBJ2-3
CASTFNTYGYTF	TRBV5-8	TRBJ1-2
CASSLGGTSYEQYF	TRBV28	TRBJ2-7
CASRNFGQGAGKLFF	TRBV2	TRBJ1-4
CSVVVGGTGELFF	TRBV29-1	TRBJ2-2
CASSTGDTWATYEQYF	TRBV19	TRBJ2-7
CASRDLNQPQHF	TRBV6-1	TRBJ1-5
CASGWVGELFF	TRBV19	TRBJ2-2
CSVDRLAVGEQYF	TRBV29-1	TRBJ2-7
CASSSGTGGYQPQHF	TRBV7-6	TRBJ1-5
CASATGTGNEQYF	TRBV19	TRBJ2-7
CASSPTGGVTEAFF	TRBV27	TRBJ1-1
CASSSRTSGGDTQYF	TRBV27	TRBJ2-3
CASSGSGLAAINEQFF	TRBV7-2	TRBJ2-1
CASSQDTQNYGYTF	TRBV4-3	TRBJ1-2
CAIRGDRDQETQYF	TRBV10-3	TRBJ2-5
CASRGTGRDEQYF	TRBV27	TRBJ2-7
CASSSTRGSGYNEQFF	TRBV27	TRBJ2-1
CASKSGVEKLFF	TRBV10-1	TRBJ1-4
CASSYTSGSPVGEQFF	TRBV28	TRBJ2-1
CASSLYAGGDNEQFF	TRBV7-3	TRBJ2-1
CASSPGGSSYEQYF	TRBV11-2	TRBJ2-7
CASSVEGTGNTIYF	TRBV9	TRBJ1-3
CASSPGTSEETQYF	TRBV5-1	TRBJ2-5
CASSPRAGAYNEQFF	TRBV7-3	TRBJ2-1
CASLVRGQGAREQFF	TRBV2	TRBJ2-1
CASTPVGSSYNEQFF	TRBV19	TRBJ2-1
CAWENSGRDNEQFF	TRBV30	TRBJ2-1
CAWRSPGGGPYEQYF	TRBV30	TRBJ2-7
CASSLGLIYEQYF	TRBV7-2	TRBJ2-7
CASSDRVAGDEQFF	TRBV6-5	TRBJ2-1
CASSWATSTGELFF	TRBV4-2	-
CASRLPRGLHYGYTF	TRBV28	TRBJ1-2
CSVDRAGPTDTQYF	TRBV29-1	TRBJ2-3
CASSFDRAEAFF	TRBV5-1	TRBJ1-1
CASSLVRVNEQFF	TRBV5-4	TRBJ2-1
CASSQSWREETQYF	TRBV4-3	TRBJ2-5
CASSLDEGTQYF	TRBV5-4	TRBJ2-5
CASSGDKGPSHTIYF	TRBV9	TRBJ1-3
CASSRLGGRFSGANVLTF	TRBV9	TRBJ2-6
CASSPAGEEQFF	TRBV18	TRBJ2-1
CATSRAPRSAFF	TRBV15	TRBJ1-1
CASSSSGLSYQPQHF	TRBV28	TRBJ1-5
CASSPISYEQYF	TRBV18	TRBJ2-7
CASSVGTEGRYEQYF	TRBV9	TRBJ2-7